This T cell receptor (beta chain) appears in the sequencing data of a study of control samples from healthy donors and cancer patients. This table comes from immunoSEQ multiplex PCR, and its TCRdb copy is limited to in-frame clones, with some not included. The sample has about 410,000 clones; about nine tenths are singletons. Sequenced input: PBMCs. The source is a man between 35 and 55 years old with head and neck cancer.

The CDR3 coding sequence is TGTGCCAGCAGCCCTCGGTGGGGTAGCGGGGATACGCAGTATTTT. Translation gives CASSPRWGSGDTQYF. The rearrangement uses TRBV28 and TRBJ2-3, with TRBD2 matching over 7 bases. The CDR3 spans 15 residues. Looked up from germline, CDR1 is MDHEN and CDR2 is SYDVKM. Trimming cost V 6 bases and J 6 bases; bases outside gene matches: 12.